The next 24 T cell receptor beta chains were all read from a single sample in a study of T-cell memory formation after mild COVID-19. TCRdb processed the 5' RACE reads anew with MiXCR; each CDR3 protein has one entry. Of some 450,000 distinct CDR3 sequences listed, over 15% are singletons. The sequencing input was PBMCs or a T cell subset sorted from them (not recorded which). The receptor source for this set is a man aged 18 to 29 who had mild COVID-19 (a few samples of this study predate the infection). Cell type and time point are not known.

V usage is TRBV4-2 and J usage is TRBJ1-6; the D gene is possibly TRBD1 (6 bases). The V end lost 3 bases, the J end lost 6 bases, and 18 bases lay between the germline ends. The CDR3 extends over 17 amino acids. Per germline, CDR1 LGHNA and CDR2 YNFKEQ. The CDR3 region is CASSQMGGQGFNSPLHF. For the CDR3, the DNA is TGTGCCAGCAGCCAGATGGGCGGGCAGGGGTTTAATTCACCCCTCCACTTT.

Only a few counts were recorded for this clonotype. The chain uses TRBV7-2 and TRBJ1-1, with 11 bases lining up with TRBD1. This CDR3 comprises 15 residues. V dropped 6 bases and J dropped 5; count of bases not matched to a gene: 8. Germline-derived CDR1 and CDR2 are SGHTA and FQGNSA. CDR3 bases: TGTGCCAGCAGGGCTGGACAGGGGGCGTGGACTGAAGCTTTCTTT. Protein product: CASRAGQGAWTEAFF.

CDR3 in DNA: TGTGCCAGCAGCTCACGGTTTGGGGGGCGAACATACAATGAGCAGTTCTTC. The encoded protein is CASSSRFGGRTYNEQFF. The chain uses TRBV7-9 and TRBJ2-1; D may correspond to TRBD1 or TRBD2 (6 bases each). The V gene's germline CDR1 is SEHNR and CDR2 FQNEAQ (reference sequence). With 4 bases removed from V and 4 bases from J, the gap between germline ends came to 20 bases. The CDR3 has 17 amino acids.

This clonotype was counted a few times. The chain carries TRBV6-1 and TRBJ2-7; D is unclear. CDR1 is MNHNS, CDR2 SASEGT, per germline. The CDR3 covers 13 residues. V gave up 2 bases and J gave up 2 bases, with 7 bases separating them. CDR3 in amino acids: CASSEMHPYEQYF. In DNA form, the CDR3 reads TGTGCCAGCAGTGAAATGCACCCCTACGAGCAGTACTTC.

The chain joins TRBV20-1 to TRBJ2-1; D may be TRBD1 or TRBD2 (6 bases each). The CDR3 runs to 14 residues. V gave up 0 bases and J gave up 7 bases, with 13 bases separating them. Looked up from germline, CDR1 is DFQATT and CDR2 is SNEGSKA (reference sequence). The DNA of the CDR3 is TGCAGTGCTAGAGATGGGGGGCGCGGGAATGAGCAGTTCTTC. Protein: CSARDGGRGNEQFF.

The chain uses TRBV9 and TRBJ1-4; TRBD1 agrees at 7 bases. CDR1 SGDLS and CDR2 YYNGEE come from the germline V gene. The CDR3 extends over 16 amino acids. The V segment lost 3 bases and the J segment 4 bases; nucleotides outside the gene matches: 9. The CDR3 sequence is CASSEDPGQLNEKLFF. The CDR3 DNA is TGTGCCAGCAGCGAGGACCCGGGACAGCTTAATGAAAAACTGTTTTTT.

This chain uses TRBV24-1 with TRBJ2-5; 8 bases line up with TRBD2. There are 15 residues in the CDR3. V lost 3 bases, J lost 5 bases, and 7 bases stayed unmatched. The germline CDR1 and CDR2 sequences are KGHDR and SFDVKD. CDR3 in amino acids: CATSDAAGGRETQYF. CDR3 DNA: TGTGCCACCAGTGATGCCGCGGGGGGTAGGGAGACCCAGTACTTC.

V is TRBV7-3 and J is TRBJ2-2, with 7 bases lining up with TRBD1. This CDR3 contains 19 residues. Germline values: CDR1 SGHTA, CDR2 FQGTGA. J lost 1 base, V lost 2 bases, and 13 bases had no gene match. The CDR3 here is CASSLRTGPSVENTGELFF. Written as DNA, the CDR3 is TGTGCCAGCAGCTTACGGACAGGTCCCTCTGTGGAGAACACCGGGGAGCTGTTTTTT.

The chain employs TRBV24-1 and TRBJ1-2; possibly TRBD1 for D (6 bases). The CDR3 covers 15 residues. V was shortened by 4 bases and J by 8 bases, with 19 bases between the two germline ends. The germline V gene encodes CDR1 KGHDR and CDR2 SFDVKD. For the CDR3, the DNA is TGTGCCACCAGTGAACCCAATCTGGGGGCGGAAGGCTACACCTTC. Translating gives CATSEPNLGAEGYTF.

This clonotype is classed as medium-sized (0.01 to 0.1%). The chain joins TRBV5-1 to TRBJ2-3; D is perhaps TRBD1 or TRBD2 (6 bases each). This CDR3 contains 15 residues. Germline assignment: CDR1 SGHRS and CDR2 YFSETQ. With 1 base removed from V and 5 bases from J, the gap between germline ends came to 14 bases. CDR3 bases: TGCGCCAGCAGCTTGATGGGGGGCCGGGGAGATACGCAGTATTTT. Protein sequence: CASSLMGGRGDTQYF.

CDR3 in amino acids: CASSWTPQETQYF. The CDR3 bases are TGCGCCAGCAGCTGGACCCCCCAAGAGACCCAGTACTTC. This chain connects TRBV5-1 to TRBJ2-5, with D unresolved. Trimming removed 3 bases from V and 1 base from J, with 7 bases in between. Per germline, CDR1 SGHRS and CDR2 YFSETQ. The CDR3 has 13 amino acids. Combining the CDR3 with reference TRBV5-1 and TRBJ2-5 gives the whole variable domain KAGVTQTPRYLIKTRGQQVTLSCSPISGHRSVSWYQQTPGQGLQFLFEYFSETQRNKGNFPGRFSGRQFSNSRSEMNVSTLELGDSALYLCASSWTPQETQYFGPGTRLLVL.

This clonotype was picked up a small number of times. The chain links TRBV30 to TRBJ2-1; 11 nucleotides agree with TRBD2. The germline CDR1 and CDR2 sequences are GTSNPN and SVGIG (reference sequence). V lost 0 bases to trimming and J lost 10 bases; unmatched junction nucleotides: 8. The CDR3 has 15 residues. The chain's CDR3 is CAWSVKVAGGLEQFF. The CDR3 DNA is TGTGCCTGGAGTGTCAAGGTAGCGGGGGGGCTGGAGCAGTTCTTC.

This clonotype was seen once. The chain carries TRBV5-1 and TRBJ2-5, with D possibly TRBD1 on 5 matching bases. V was shortened by 4 bases and J by 5 bases, with 15 bases between the two germline ends. Germline V gene sequence: CDR1 SGHRS, CDR2 YFSETQ. This CDR3 comprises 14 residues. CDR3 bases: TGCGCCAGCAGCCGTCGTTGGGGCAAGGAGACCCAGTACTTC. Translation gives CASSRRWGKETQYF.

This clonotype was seen more than once but under ten times. The rearrangement joins TRBV6-5 to TRBJ2-7, with 10 bases fitting TRBD2. The CDR3 is made up of 15 amino acids. After removal of 2 bases from V and 3 bases from J, the junction contained 4 bases not matched to a gene. Germline CDR1 reads MNHEY; CDR2 reads SVGAGI. The CDR3 sequence: CASSYASGGFYEQYV. CDR3 DNA sequence: TGTGCCAGCAGTTACGCTAGCGGGGGCTTCTACGAGCAGTACGTC.

This chain links TRBV7-9 with TRBJ2-5; 9 bases fit TRBD1. V gave up 6 bases and J gave up 4 bases; unmatched junction bases: 12. The CDR3 is 16 amino acids. From germline, CDR1 is SEHNR and CDR2 FQNEAQ (reference sequence). For the CDR3, the DNA is TGTGCCAGCAGGAAGACCGGGACAGGGACCGCAGAGACCCAGTACTTC. This sequence encodes CASRKTGTGTAETQYF.

V gene TRBV10-2 combines with J gene TRBJ1-1; D is unclear. The CDR3 spans 14 residues. Deletions cut 4 bases from V and 6 bases from J, with 15 bases between. Looked up from germline, CDR1 is WSHSY and CDR2 is SAAADI. The DNA for the CDR3 is TGCGCCAGCAGTGCGACAAAGGGTAGGTCTGAAGCTTTCTTT. As protein: CASSATKGRSEAFF.

This clonotype came up a few times. This chain links TRBV3-1 with TRBJ2-1; 9 nucleotides match TRBD1. This CDR3 has 16 residues. Trimming took 2 bases from V and 6 from J; bases not matched to a gene: 8. CDR1 and CDR2 from the germline V gene are LGHDT and YNNKEL (reference sequence). As DNA, the CDR3 is TGTGCCAGCAGCCAACCCGGGACAGGGAAGGGCAATGAGCAGTTCTTC. Its translation is CASSQPGTGKGNEQFF.

This clonotype was counted ten times or more. The J gene is TRBJ1-1, the V gene TRBV15; TRBD1 might be the D (5 bases). The V end was cut by 0 bases, the J end by 4 bases, with 9 bases between. The germline CDR1 and CDR2 sequences are LNHNV and YYDKDF (reference sequence). This CDR3 spans 14 amino acids. For the CDR3, the DNA is TGTGCCACCAGCAGAGATGGCAGGGCCACTGAAGCTTTCTTT. It translates to CATSRDGRATEAFF. Combining the CDR3 with reference TRBV15 and TRBJ1-1 gives the whole variable domain DAMVIQNPRYQVTQFGKPVTLSCSQTLNHNVMYWYQQKSSQAPKLLFHYYDKDFNNEADTPDNFQSRRPNTSFCFLDIRSPGLGDTAMYLCATSRDGRATEAFFGQGTRLTVV.

The chain employs TRBV6-2 or TRBV6-3 and TRBJ2-7, with D tentatively TRBD1 (6 bases). Germline V gene lookup returns CDR1 MNHEY and CDR2 SVGEGT. V was cut by 2 bases and J by 3 bases, with 14 bases left in between. This CDR3 is 15 amino acids long. The CDR3 DNA reads as TGTGCCAGCAGTTACGAGGACAGTGCGTTCTACGAGCAGTACTTC. Its translation is CASSYEDSAFYEQYF.

This chain joins TRBV12-3 or TRBV12-4 and TRBJ2-5; the D gene could be TRBD1 or TRBD2 (6 bases each). This CDR3 is 12 amino acids long. The V gene lost 10 bases and the J gene lost 4 bases, with 13 bases spanning the gap. The CDR3 bases are TGTGCCACCGGGGGCAGGGCAGAGACCCAGTACTTC. This translates into CATGGRAETQYF.

The gene calls are TRBV4-3 and TRBJ2-1; 9 positions agree with TRBD1. J gave up 8 bases and V 8 bases, and 13 bases lay outside the gene matches. CDR1 and CDR2 from the germline V gene are LGHNA and YSLEER. This CDR3 region has 15 residues. The CDR3 nucleotides read TGCGCCAGCGCCCTGGACAGGGGAATCGTTTATGAGCAGTTCTTC. Amino acids: CASALDRGIVYEQFF.

The chain combines TRBV4-3 with TRBJ2-5, with TRBD1 matching over 10 bases. CDR3 size: 16 residues. In germline, CDR1 is LGHNA, CDR2 YSLEER. With V trimmed by 3 bases and J by 5 bases, 9 bases remained unmatched. The CDR3 region has the DNA TGCGCCAGCAGCCAGTACCGGGACAGGGGACGGGAGACCCAGTACTTC. Protein sequence: CASSQYRDRGRETQYF.

The rearrangement uses TRBV9 and TRBJ1-2; D is unclear. Germline V lookup: CDR1 SGDLS, CDR2 YYNGEE. V lost 0 bases, J lost 2 bases, and 11 bases lay in between. The CDR3 totals 15 residues. In nucleotides, the CDR3 is TGTGCCAGCAGCGTAGCTCTTCAGGCCAACTATGGCTACACCTTC. This translates into CASSVALQANYGYTF.

V and J are TRBV12-3 or TRBV12-4 and TRBJ1-2, with TRBD1 matching over 9 bases. Germline trimming cut 5 bases from V and 6 bases from J; bases unmatched to any gene: 10. The CDR3 has 15 residues. CDR3 bases: TGTGCCAGCAGTCAACAGGGGGCGCGAGTAGATGGCTACACCTTC. Translated: CASSQQGARVDGYTF.